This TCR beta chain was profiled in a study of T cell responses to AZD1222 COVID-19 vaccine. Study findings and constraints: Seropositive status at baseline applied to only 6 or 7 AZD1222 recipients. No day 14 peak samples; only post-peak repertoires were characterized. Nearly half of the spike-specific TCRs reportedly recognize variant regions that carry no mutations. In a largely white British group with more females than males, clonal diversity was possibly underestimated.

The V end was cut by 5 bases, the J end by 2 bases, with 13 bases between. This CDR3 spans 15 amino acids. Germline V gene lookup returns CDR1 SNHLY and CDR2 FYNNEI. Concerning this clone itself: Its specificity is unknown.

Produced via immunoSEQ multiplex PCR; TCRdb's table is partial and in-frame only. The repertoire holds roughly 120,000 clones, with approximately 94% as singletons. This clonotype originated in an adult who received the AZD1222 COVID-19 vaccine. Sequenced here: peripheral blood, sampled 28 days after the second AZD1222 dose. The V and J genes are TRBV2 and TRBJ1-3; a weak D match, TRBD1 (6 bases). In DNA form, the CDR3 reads TGTGCCAGCAGTCCTCGCGGGACACCTGGAAACACCATATATTTT. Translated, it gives CASSPRGTPGNTIYF.